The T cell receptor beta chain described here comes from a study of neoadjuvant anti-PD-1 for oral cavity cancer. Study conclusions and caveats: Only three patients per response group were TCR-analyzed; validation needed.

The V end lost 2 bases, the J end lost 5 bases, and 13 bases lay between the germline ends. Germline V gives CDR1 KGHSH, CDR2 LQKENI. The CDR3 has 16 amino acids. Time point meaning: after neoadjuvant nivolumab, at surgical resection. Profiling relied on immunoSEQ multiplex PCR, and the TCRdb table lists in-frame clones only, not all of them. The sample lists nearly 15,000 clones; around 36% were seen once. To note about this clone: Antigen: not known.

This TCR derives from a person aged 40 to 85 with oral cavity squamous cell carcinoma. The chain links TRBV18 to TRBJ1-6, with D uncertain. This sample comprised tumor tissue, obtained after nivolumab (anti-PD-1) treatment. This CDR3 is CASSPWGGQNNSPLHF. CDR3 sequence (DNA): TGTGCCAGCTCACCATGGGGAGGGCAAAATAATTCACCCCTCCACTTT.